This TCR beta chain was sequenced during a study of Ad26.COV2.S vaccination and SARS-CoV-2 variants. Noted treatment: roughly 19 received Ad26.COV2.S at low or high dose, single or two shots; about 5 received placebo; per-sample allocation not given. On day 63 after the first injection, vaccine and placebo recipients gave samples. Trimming took off 4 bases at V and 5 bases at J, with 10 bases between the two ends. The CDR3 is made up of 12 amino acids. Germline V gene lookup returns CDR1 SGHDT and CDR2 YYEEEE. The assay was immunoSEQ multiplex PCR, and TCRdb's table has in-frame clones only and misses some. The sample records about 370,000 clones, about nine tenths being singletons.

The chain joins TRBV5-6 to TRBJ2-7, with D uncertain. The starting material was peripheral blood, obtained in a trial of Ad26.COV2.S vaccine versus placebo. This receptor was taken from a person between 18 and 60 years old who received the Ad26.COV2.S COVID-19 vaccine or a placebo. The CDR3 DNA follows: TGTGCCAGCAGCCTGACGGGTGACGAGCAGTACTTC. It is translated as CASSLTGDEQYF.